Listed here are 20 T cell receptor beta chains from one sample, sequenced in a study of siplizumab effects on memory and regulatory T cells (dated by TCRdb to between 2018 and 2021). The library was built by means of the immunoSEQ multiplex PCR assay. As stored in TCRdb, this immuneACCESS dataset retains in-frame rearrangements with V and J assigned. A fraction of the clones does not appear; measured against another copy, unresolved V genes explain less than half of the discrepancy, and the remainder lacks a known reason. Recorded for this sample are under 95,000 clones; approximately 95% of them occurred a single time. The ten largest clones take up roughly 0.3% of the sample. The source material was non-Treg CD4+ T cells sorted from blood. Per the publication, the cell subset or site label means: FACS-sorted unstimulated CD4+ non-regulatory T cells. The receptors shown here come from a human donor in good health.

This chain links TRBV7-9 with TRBJ2-7; D gene unclear. The CDR3 is 14 residues long. Germline values: CDR1 SEHNR, CDR2 FQNEAQ (reference sequence). V was clipped by 1 base and J by 0 bases, with 7 bases between them. The CDR3: CASSLVASSYEQYF. DNA for the CDR3: TGTGCCAGCAGCTTAGTTGCTAGCTCCTACGAGCAGTACTTC.

CDR3 residues: CASSIVGEGRTEAFF. In DNA form, the CDR3 reads TGTGCCAGTAGTATAGTCGGTGAGGGCAGGACTGAAGCTTTCTTT. The chain recombines TRBV19 with TRBJ1-1; D gene unclear. Trimming left V 1 base short and J 5 bases short, with 14 bases between. Germline V lookup: CDR1 LNHDA, CDR2 SQIVND (reference sequence). The CDR3 has 15 residues.

The chain uses TRBV6-1 and TRBJ2-1; 13 nucleotides align to TRBD2. The germline gives CDR1 MNHNS, CDR2 SASEGT. The CDR3 is 15 residues long. Trimming took 7 bases from V and 6 from J; bases not matched to a gene: 6. The CDR3 sequence: CASNKLAGGLNEQFF. The CDR3 nucleotides read TGTGCCAGCAACAAACTAGCGGGGGGGCTCAATGAGCAGTTCTTC.

This rearrangement joins TRBV7-8 to TRBJ2-1; the D is unclear. V shed 6 bases and J shed 13 bases, with 13 bases lying between them. CDR1 and CDR2 from the germline V gene are SGHVS and FQNEAQ. This CDR3 comprises 11 residues. The CDR3 sequence is CASSTLYFQFF. CDR3 nucleotide sequence: TGTGCCAGCAGTACTTTGTATTTCCAGTTCTTC.

The J gene is TRBJ2-6, the V gene TRBV7-9; D may match TRBD1 or TRBD2 (5 bases each). Between the trimmed V and J ends, which lost 5 bases and 1 base, there was a span of 9 bases. This CDR3 spans 15 amino acids. CDR1 is SEHNR and CDR2 is FQNEAQ in the germline V gene (reference sequence). CDR3 sequence: CASSPGTSGANVLTF. The CDR3 DNA sequence: TGTGCCAGCAGCCCGGGGACGTCTGGGGCCAACGTCCTGACTTTC.

The chain is built from TRBV5-6 and TRBJ2-7; the D is unclear. This CDR3 contains 15 residues. Trimming shortened V by 2 bases and J by 2 bases, and 14 bases separated the two germline ends. Germline V gene sequence: CDR1 SGHDT, CDR2 YYEEEE. The DNA of the CDR3 is TGTGCCAGCAGCTTATACCAGGTTCTCCCCTACGAGCAGTACTTC. Translation gives CASSLYQVLPYEQYF.

The chain uses TRBV7-9 and TRBJ1-2, with a tentative D call TRBD1 (6 bases). The CDR3 has 16 residues. Trimming shortened V by 4 bases and J by 1 base, and 16 bases separated the two germline ends. Germline values: CDR1 SEHNR, CDR2 FQNEAQ (reference sequence). The CDR3 coding sequence is TGTGCCAGCAGCTCTAGATCTGGGGGGCATAACTATGGCTACACCTTC. Its translation is CASSSRSGGHNYGYTF.

The chain links TRBV7-9 to TRBJ2-7; 7 positions agree with TRBD1. V was pared by 2 bases and J by 2 bases, with 9 bases of the junction left unmatched. Germline lookup yields CDR1 SEHNR and CDR2 FQNEAQ (reference sequence). The CDR3 has 16 amino acids. This CDR3 is CASSLLGQMQPYEQYF. For the CDR3, the DNA is TGTGCCAGCAGCTTACTGGGACAGATGCAACCCTACGAGCAGTACTTC.

The J gene is TRBJ1-1, the V gene TRBV6-6, with TRBD1 matching 8 bases. V lost 6 bases, J lost 3 bases, and 9 bases stayed unmatched. This CDR3 comprises 15 residues. The germline CDR1 and CDR2 sequences are MNHNY and SVGAGI (reference sequence). The CDR3 coding sequence is TGTGCCAGCAGACCAACGGACAGGGCCGACACTGAAGCTTTCTTT. Protein: CASRPTDRADTEAFF.

This chain uses TRBV2 with TRBJ1-4, with D possibly matching TRBD1 (5 bases). The CDR3 consists of 15 residues. Trimming took off 3 bases at V and 8 bases at J, with 16 bases between the two ends. Per the germline V gene, CDR1 is SNHLY and CDR2 is FYNNEI. CDR3 nucleotide sequence: TGTGCCAGCAGTGATCCCGGGGGTAAAAACGAAAAACTGTTTTTT. Protein sequence: CASSDPGGKNEKLFF.

About this clone: This specimen includes other DNA sequences encoding the same CDR3. CDR3: CASSLGSTDTQYF. CDR3 nucleotides: TGCGCCAGCAGCTTAGGGAGCACAGATACGCAGTATTTT. The rearrangement joins TRBV5-1 to TRBJ2-3; D not resolved. Germline V gene lookup returns CDR1 SGHRS and CDR2 YFSETQ. Trimming took off 2 bases at V and 0 bases at J, with 4 bases between the two ends. The CDR3 totals 13 residues. Together with reference TRBV5-1 and TRBJ2-3, the CDR3 gives the full variable domain: KAGVTQTPRYLIKTRGQQVTLSCSPISGHRSVSWYQQTPGQGLQFLFEYFSETQRNKGNFPGRFSGRQFSNSRSEMNVSTLELGDSALYLCASSLGSTDTQYFGPGTRLTVL.

In DNA, the CDR3 is TGCGCCAGCAGCGATATTACCTTGAACACTGAAGCTTTCTTT. Protein product: CASSDITLNTEAFF. The rearrangement joins TRBV5-1 to TRBJ1-1, with D unclear. From germline, CDR1 is SGHRS and CDR2 YFSETQ. The CDR3 runs 14 residues. Trimming stripped 4 bases from V and 0 bases from J, with 10 bases between.

J is TRBJ2-3 and V is TRBV6-1; D is ambiguous. The CDR3 consists of 15 residues. V gave up 6 bases and J gave up 5 bases, with 18 bases separating them. Germline V gene data show CDR1 as MNHNS and CDR2 as SASEGT. CDR3 loop: CASRSRASGGDTQYF. The CDR3 DNA reads as TGTGCCAGCAGGTCGAGAGCGTCGGGTGGAGATACGCAGTATTTT.

This chain links TRBV14 with TRBJ1-4; D remains unclear. The germline V gene has CDR1 SGHDN and CDR2 FVKESK. V lost 2 bases, J lost 4 bases, and 14 bases lay in between. The CDR3 is made up of 16 amino acids. DNA for the CDR3: TGTGCCAGCAGCCAAAAAGCACGGGCGGTTAATGAAAAACTGTTTTTT. Translated: CASSQKARAVNEKLFF.

The chain uses TRBV5-4 and TRBJ2-7, with D possibly matching TRBD1 (5 bases). The V gene's germline CDR1 is SGHNT and CDR2 YYREEE (reference sequence). This CDR3 region has 13 residues. V lost 1 base to trimming and J lost 2 bases, with 7 bases between them. CDR3 in DNA: TGTGCCAGCAGCTTGCCAGGGCCCTACGAGCAGTACTTC. Protein sequence: CASSLPGPYEQYF.

The chain recombines TRBV19 with TRBJ2-5, with TRBD1 identical over 9 bases. The CDR3 consists of 18 residues. CDR1 is LNHDA, CDR2 SQIVND, per germline (reference sequence). The V gene end was trimmed by 4 bases and the J gene end by 2 bases; junction bases not matched to a gene: 14. The CDR3 sequence is CASSTSLLGTGYQETQYF. For the CDR3, the DNA is TGTGCCAGTAGTACCTCGCTTCTCGGGACAGGGTATCAAGAGACCCAGTACTTC.

This clone was seen once. The CDR3 sequence is CASSLHLLAGASDTQYF. The CDR3 DNA reads TGTGCCAGCAGCTTGCATTTGCTAGCGGGAGCGTCAGATACGCAGTATTTT. This chain uses TRBV5-6 with TRBJ2-3; 10 positions match TRBD2. The V gene's germline CDR1 is SGHDT and CDR2 YYEEEE. The J segment lost 4 bases and the V segment lost 1 base, leaving 9 bases of the junction unmatched. The CDR3 has 17 amino acids.

The count of this clone is one. The rearrangement uses TRBV9 and TRBJ1-4, with 12 bases that match TRBD1. The CDR3 is 18 residues long. The germline gives CDR1 SGDLS, CDR2 YYNGEE. Trimming at V came to 0 bases and at J to 3 bases, leaving 6 bases not matched to a gene. The CDR3 spells CASSVARGQGAANEKLFF. DNA of the CDR3: TGTGCCAGCAGCGTAGCCCGGGGACAGGGGGCAGCTAATGAAAAACTGTTTTTT.

V is TRBV21-1 and J is TRBJ2-1; the D call TRBD1 from the table was never checked on the DNA. TRBV21-1 is a listed pseudogene. CDR3 length equals 21 residues. The CDR3 reads CASSPHRLGNRGRSTHYEQFF. The CDR3 nucleotides read TGTGCCAGCAGCCCCCACCGCCTCGGGAATAGGGGGCGGAGCACGCATTATGAGCAGTTCTTC.

J is TRBJ1-2 and V is TRBV11-2; D gene unclear. CDR3 length: 15 amino acids. The germline gives CDR1 SGHAT, CDR2 FQNNGV. Between the trimmed V and J ends, which lost 0 bases and 4 bases, there was a span of 12 bases. The CDR3 DNA reads as TGTGCCAGCAGCTTAGAAAATGGCGGCAGCTATGGCTACACCTTC. This encodes CASSLENGGSYGYTF.